This TCR beta chain was documented in a study of T cell changes during pregnancy in multiple sclerosis. Produced via immunoSEQ multiplex PCR; TCRdb's table is partial and in-frame only. This repertoire shows 90,000 to 120,000 clones, 85% to 95% found once; its top ten account for roughly 1.2%. This CDR3 has 13 amino acids. Germline-derived CDR1 and CDR2 are MNHEY and SMNVEV (reference sequence). Trimming stripped 4 bases from V and 8 bases from J, with 11 bases between. This TCR was sampled from a female donor with multiple sclerosis, enrolled in a pregnancy study. This sequence joins TRBV27 and TRBJ1-4; D unclear. The source was peripheral blood, collected in the second trimester of pregnancy. The CDR3 protein is CASSYGVTEKLFF. CDR3 in DNA: TGTGCCAGCAGTTACGGGGTAACGGAAAAACTGTTTTTT.